The next 10 T cell receptor beta chains were all read from a single sample in a study of cytomegalovirus exposure and HLA in healthy donors. Researchers ran the PCR with 60 Vbeta and 13 Jbeta primers. Assay used: immunoSEQ multiplex PCR; TCRdb lists only in-frame clones, some missing. The sample contains 110,000 to 150,000 clones, approximately 82% of which appear only once. Material: PBMCs. The source of these receptors is a woman aged 60-75 years in good health and CMV-seropositive.

The chain carries TRBV6-5 and TRBJ2-4; D unresolved. CDR3 length: 16 amino acids. Trimming removed 0 bases from V and 0 bases from J, with 9 bases in between. Germline V CDR1 and CDR2: MNHEY, SVGAGI. CDR3 sequence (DNA): TGTGCCAGCAGTTACTCGCAAAACATAGCCAAAAACATTCAGTACTTC. As protein: CASSYSQNIAKNIQYF.

The chain joins TRBV15 to TRBJ2-4; TRBD1 might be the D (6 bases). The CDR3 covers 15 residues. CDR1 LNHNV and CDR2 YYDKDF come from the germline V gene (reference sequence). The ends were cut back, 0 bases at V and 7 bases at J, with 13 bases in the middle. CDR3 nucleotide sequence: TGTGCCACCAGCAGAGATTTCGGGACAAATAACATTCAGTACTTC. Translating it yields CATSRDFGTNNIQYF.

The chain recombines TRBV11-2 with TRBJ2-1, with TRBD2 matching over 9 bases. This CDR3 is built from 15 residues. V was pared by 1 base and J by 7 bases, with 5 bases of the junction left unmatched. Germline-derived CDR1 and CDR2 are SGHAT and FQNNGV. The CDR3 here is CASSLAILAGNEQFF. CDR3 DNA: TGTGCCAGCAGCTTAGCTATCCTAGCGGGAAATGAGCAGTTCTTC.

The J gene is TRBJ1-1, the V gene TRBV6-6; TRBD1 matches 12 bases. The CDR3 totals 15 residues. V shed 10 bases, J shed 1 base, and the junction held 7 bases outside the gene matches. CDR1 is MNHNY, CDR2 SVGAGI, per germline (reference sequence). This chain's CDR3 is CATSGTGGPNTEAFF. In DNA, the CDR3 is TGTGCCACCTCCGGGACAGGGGGCCCGAACACTGAAGCTTTCTTT.

This clone was observed a single time. The genes are TRBV5-4 and TRBJ2-2, with D maybe TRBD2 (6 bases). CDR3 length: 16 residues. CDR1 SGHNT and CDR2 YYREEE come from the germline V gene (reference sequence). The V end was cut by 4 bases, the J end by 1 base, with 14 bases between. Here the CDR3 reads CASSLWEAGNTGELFF. CDR3 nucleotide sequence: TGTGCCAGCAGCCTCTGGGAGGCGGGGAACACCGGGGAGCTGTTTTTT.

The chain carries TRBV6-5 and TRBJ1-1, with D tentatively TRBD1 (6 bases). Germline values: CDR1 MNHEY, CDR2 SVGAGI. Deletions cut 5 bases from V and 4 bases from J, with 14 bases between. The CDR3 totals 14 residues. In DNA form, the CDR3 reads TGTGCCAGCAGTAACGCAGGGGTTGGCACTGAAGCTTTCTTT. Translation: CASSNAGVGTEAFF.

The J gene is TRBJ2-1, the V gene TRBV4-1, with 8 bases matching TRBD1. This CDR3 region has 13 residues. The germline gives CDR1 MGHRA, CDR2 YSYEKL. Trimming cost V 4 bases and J 7 bases; bases outside gene matches: 3. CDR3 residues: CASSPGQVNEQFF. CDR3 DNA: TGCGCCAGCAGCCCGGGACAGGTGAATGAGCAGTTCTTC.

The chain couples TRBV18 to TRBJ1-1, with D perhaps TRBD1 (5 bases). The CDR3 has 11 amino acids. Deletions cut 5 bases from V and 11 bases from J, with 12 bases between. Germline CDR1 is KGHSH and CDR2 is LQKENI. The CDR3 here is CASSIGEGAFF. The CDR3 nucleotides read TGTGCCAGCTCAATAGGGGAAGGTGCTTTCTTT.

This chain links TRBV28 with TRBJ1-2; possibly TRBD1 for D (5 bases). This CDR3 has 13 residues. V lost 2 bases to trimming and J lost 4 bases, with 8 bases between them. Germline loops: CDR1 MDHEN, CDR2 SYDVKM. CDR3 protein: CASSLGAAYGYTF. The CDR3 region has the DNA TGTGCCAGCAGTTTAGGGGCTGCCTATGGCTACACCTTC.

This clone came up a few times. The V gene is TRBV7-3, the J gene TRBJ2-5, with 10 bases that match TRBD1. In germline, CDR1 is SGHTA, CDR2 FQGTGA. CDR3 length: 15 amino acids. The V segment lost 5 bases and the J segment 5 bases; nucleotides outside the gene matches: 8. In DNA, the CDR3 is TGTGCCAGCAGCCCTAGGACAGGGGGAAGGGAGACCCAGTACTTC. It encodes CASSPRTGGRETQYF.